The rows below give T cell receptor beta chains drawn from one sample of a study of T cell repertoires in cytomegalovirus infection. TCRdb called the reads again in MiXCR, with one record for every CDR3 protein. Of hundreds of thousands of distinct CDR3 sequences listed, about 24% were seen once; the top ten hold approximately 8.2%. Source material: CD8+ T cells from PBMCs. These TCRs come from a human donor in good health (CMV status not recorded). Some clones in this sample may be carry-over from other donors' samples. Both conserved end residues are part of each CDR3. Fields, in order: V gene, J gene, D gene, clone size, CDR3 DNA, CDR3 protein. A D gene is named only where the DNA matches it firmly. Not every row has a clone size; where given, it reads once, few, many or a size class.

TRBV7-8	TRBJ2-7	TRBD1	many	TGTGCCAGCAGTCATAGGGACAGGGGCACCTACGAGCAGTACTTC	CASSHRDRGTYEQYF
TRBV10-3	TRBJ2-6	TRBD1	.	TGTGCCGCCCGGGACAGGGATTACGTTGGGGCCAACGTCCTGAGTTTC	CAARDRDYVGANVLSF
TRBV7-8	TRBJ2-1	.	many	TGTGCCAGCAGCTTAGCGAGACAGGCGGATTGGAATGAGCAGTTCTTC	CASSLARQADWNEQFF
TRBV10-3	TRBJ2-1	.	.	TGTGCCATCAAGGGGCAGGGTGATTACAATGAGCAGTTCTTC	CAIKGQGDYNEQFF
TRBV14	TRBJ2-1	.	.	TGTGCCAGCAGCCTCGAGCACAATGAGCAGTTCTTC	CASSLEHNEQFF
TRBV28	TRBJ2-4	TRBD2	few	TGTGCCAGCTCTTCTAGCGGGGGGGCCCCCCTAGCCAAAAACATTCAGTACTTC	CASSSSGGAPLAKNIQYF
TRBV5-1	TRBJ2-1	TRBD2	.	TGCGCCAGCAGGGATGCCGGGGGGGAGCAGTTCTTC	CASRDAGGEQFF
TRBV29-1	TRBJ1-2	TRBD1	.	TGCAGCGTTGTACCGGGACAGGGTTGGTGGGGCTACACCTTC	CSVVPGQGWWGYTF
TRBV12-3/TRBV12-4	TRBJ2-3	TRBD1	few	TGTGTCAGCTCCGGGACAGGGGGCACAGATACGCAGTATTTT	CVSSGTGGTDTQYF
TRBV6-2/TRBV6-3	TRBJ2-1	.	few	TGTGCCAGCAGTTTGCAGACAGGCTACAATGAGCAGTTCTTC	CASSLQTGYNEQFF
TRBV3-1	TRBJ2-1	TRBD2	few	TGTGCCAGCAGCCAAACGGGACTAGCGGGGGATGGCGATGAGCAGTTCTTC	CASSQTGLAGDGDEQFF
TRBV14	TRBJ2-4	.	.	TGTGCCAGCAGCCCGCGTGAGGGTTTAGCCAAAAACATTCAGTACTTC	CASSPREGLAKNIQYF
TRBV7-9	TRBJ1-1	.	.	TGTGCCAGCAGTTCTGGAGCGAACGCTGAAGCTTTCTTT	CASSSGANAEAFF
TRBV24-1	TRBJ2-1	TRBD1	.	TGTGCCACCAGTGCGAGACAGGGCTACAATGAGCAGTTCTTC	CATSARQGYNEQFF
TRBV7-4	TRBJ1-2	TRBD1	.	TGTGCCACCGACAGGGACTATGGCTACACCTTC	CATDRDYGYTF
TRBV6-6	TRBJ2-5	TRBD2	.	TGTACCACCGAGCCGCCGGGACTAGCGGAGACCCAGTACTTC	CTTEPPGLAETQYF
TRBV7-9	TRBJ2-7	.	many	TGTGCCAGCAGCACCCAGGCGGGGAGCTACGAGCAGTACTTC	CASSTQAGSYEQYF
TRBV27	TRBJ2-1	.	few	TGTGCCAGCAGTTTCCCGTCTAAGCATGAGCAGTTCTTC	CASSFPSKHEQFF
TRBV6-5	TRBJ1-1	.	.	TGTGCCAGCAGTTACGGCCACGGCACTGAAGCTTTCTTT	CASSYGHGTEAFF
TRBV25-1	TRBJ2-5	.	.	TGTGCCAGCAGTGAAAGATTTGCAGGATCCCAGTACTTC	CASSERFAGSQYF
TRBV29-1	TRBJ1-2	.	.	TGCAGCGTTGAAGGAGGGACCCTGGGCTACACCTTC	CSVEGGTLGYTF
TRBV29-1	TRBJ1-2	.	few	TGCAGCGTTGAAGATCGCGCGGAGGACTATGGCTACACCTTC	CSVEDRAEDYGYTF
TRBV7-9	TRBJ1-2	TRBD1	few	TGTGCCAGCAGCCTCGGGGACAGGGATGGCTACACCTTC	CASSLGDRDGYTF
TRBV7-3	TRBJ2-1	TRBD1	.	TGTGCCAGCAGCTGGGCAGGGGGCACCTACAATGAGCAGTTCTTC	CASSWAGGTYNEQFF
TRBV2	TRBJ2-2	.	once	TGTGCCGCCCTGAGAGGTACTAGGACCGGGGAGCTGTTTTTT	CAALRGTRTGELFF